The clone carrying this T cell receptor beta chain was counted only a few times. The source of the sample is a study of response to subunit inactivated influenza vaccine. CDR1 is MNHEY and CDR2 is SMNVEV in the germline V gene (reference sequence). Trimming removed 6 bases at V and 2 bases at J, with 17 bases between. The CDR3 covers 16 residues. TCRdb reprocessed the RT-PCR reads with MiXCR, giving one entry per CDR3 protein. Found here are about 570,000 distinct CDR3 sequences, 11% of them singletons; the top ten hold about 10%. This same sample was also part of a study on T cells expressing NK-cell markers. Turning to that study: With UMIs, 5'RACE template switching was used to make TCR beta cDNA. CD3+CD56+NKG2C+, CD3+CD56+NKG2C- and CD3+CD56-NKG2C+ T cells, once sorted, supplied the TCR beta repertoires. HCMV seropositivity marked seven of the eight sequenced donors; one was seronegative.

This clonotype was obtained from a man between 45 and 60 years old who received an inactivated influenza vaccine. V gene TRBV27 combines with J gene TRBJ2-1; D is possibly TRBD2 (5 bases). The material was PBMCs from blood, obtained on the day of vaccination. The CDR3 region is CASSQFVRVTYNEQFF. Written as DNA, the CDR3 is TGTGCCAGCAGCCAATTTGTGCGGGTCACCTACAATGAGCAGTTCTTC.